This T cell receptor (beta chain) emerged from a study of human T cells and chemical hapten exposure. In the study overall: For sensitization, 2% DPC was applied to a roughly 2 cm by roughly 2 cm patch of upper inner arm skin. The study enrolled mostly female patients with alopecia areata, totalis or universalis.

Sample time point: patch test 1, 2 weeks after DPC sensitization. Indicated treatment: therapeutic diphenylcyclopropenone sensitization with weekly scalp DPC. The authors extracted total RNA from unfractionated whole blood. In the source study's methods: Counts of TCRs in each sample centred on a median of around 100,000 and extended from around 25,000 to 690,000. Each CDR3 protein is one row after TCRdb ran MiXCR on the RACE reads. TCRdb assigned the V and J calls; the authors' analysis was not used. The sample shows more than 65,000 distinct CDR3 sequences, around 30% of them seen only once. V gave up 5 bases and J gave up 10 bases; unmatched junction bases: 10. The length of the CDR3 is 14 residues. Germline CDR1 SGHAT, CDR2 FQNNGV.

Source: whole blood, taken in connection with sensitization to the hapten diphenylcyclopropenone (DPC). This chain uses TRBV11-2 with TRBJ1-4; 7 positions match TRBD1. The sequence was obtained from a man aged 35 to 55 with alopecia areata. Some clones in this sample may be carry-over from other donors' samples. CDR3 protein: CASSERQGDGKLFF. The CDR3 nucleotides read TGTGCCAGCAGCGAACGACAGGGCGATGGAAAACTGTTTTTT.